Sequencing of this TCR beta chain was carried out in a study of PD-1 blockade in mismatch repair-deficient tumors. Produced via immunoSEQ multiplex PCR; TCRdb's table is partial and in-frame only. This sample has about 39,000 clones; over 80% occur once, and the top ten carry under 1.2%. V lost 0 bases, J lost 7 bases, and 13 bases lay in between. Germline V gives CDR1 SGDLS, CDR2 YYNGEE. CDR3 length equals 15 residues. This chain joins TRBV9 and TRBJ2-2; weak D call: TRBD2 (5 bases). The clonotype originates from an adult with mismatch repair-deficient cancer. This sample comprised PBMCs, obtained 38 weeks after starting pembrolizumab. DNA for the CDR3: TGTGCCAGCAGCGTAGGGAGGATGTTCCACGGGGAGCTGTTTTTT. This codes for CASSVGRMFHGELFF.